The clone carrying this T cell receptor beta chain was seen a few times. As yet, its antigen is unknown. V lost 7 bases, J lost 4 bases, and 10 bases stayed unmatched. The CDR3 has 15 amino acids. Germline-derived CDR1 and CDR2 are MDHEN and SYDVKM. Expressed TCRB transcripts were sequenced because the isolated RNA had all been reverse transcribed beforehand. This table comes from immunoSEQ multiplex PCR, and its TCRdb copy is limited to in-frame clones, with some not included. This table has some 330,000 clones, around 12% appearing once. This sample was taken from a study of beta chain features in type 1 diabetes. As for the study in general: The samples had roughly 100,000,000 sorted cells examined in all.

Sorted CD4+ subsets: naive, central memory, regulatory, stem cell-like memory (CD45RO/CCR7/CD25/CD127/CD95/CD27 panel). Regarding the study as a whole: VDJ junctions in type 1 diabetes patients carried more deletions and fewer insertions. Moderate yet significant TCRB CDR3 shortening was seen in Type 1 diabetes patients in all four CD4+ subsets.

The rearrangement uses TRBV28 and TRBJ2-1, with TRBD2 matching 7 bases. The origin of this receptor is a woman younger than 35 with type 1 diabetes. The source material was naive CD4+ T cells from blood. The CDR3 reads CASTPTTSRYNEQFF. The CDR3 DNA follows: TGTGCCAGCACCCCGACGACTAGCCGGTACAATGAGCAGTTCTTC.